Described below is a single TCR beta chain sequence and its context. Its antigen is not identified. This sample is drawn from a study of blood T cells in healthy people across ages. Study-wide results and limits: Naive T cell percentage and TCR beta diversity correlated strongly.

Per sample, no less than 5 micrograms of total RNA were extracted. CDR1 is MNHNY, CDR2 SVGAGI, per germline (reference sequence). The length of the CDR3 is 15 residues. The V and J ends lost 5 bases and 6 bases respectively, with 16 bases between them. Primers used in a second PCR of roughly 7 to 12 cycles were a sample-barcoded 5' primer and a J-beta primer mix. Template switching added a 12-random-nucleotide identifier to every cDNA molecule. Paired-end reads containing CDR3 totaled no fewer than 2.5 million for each sample. MiXCR was run by TCRdb on the 5' RACE reads, yielding one entry per CDR3 protein. This sample carries approximately 700,000 distinct CDR3 sequences, about a third of them seen once, and the ten largest clones take approximately 15%.

Material: blood. The gene calls are TRBV6-6 and TRBJ2-2; tentatively, D is TRBD1 (6 bases). The sequence was obtained from a woman older than 75 in good health. The CDR3 sequence: CASSNGGPRAGELFF. DNA for the CDR3: TGTGCCAGCAGTAATGGGGGCCCGCGGGCCGGGGAGCTGTTTTTT.